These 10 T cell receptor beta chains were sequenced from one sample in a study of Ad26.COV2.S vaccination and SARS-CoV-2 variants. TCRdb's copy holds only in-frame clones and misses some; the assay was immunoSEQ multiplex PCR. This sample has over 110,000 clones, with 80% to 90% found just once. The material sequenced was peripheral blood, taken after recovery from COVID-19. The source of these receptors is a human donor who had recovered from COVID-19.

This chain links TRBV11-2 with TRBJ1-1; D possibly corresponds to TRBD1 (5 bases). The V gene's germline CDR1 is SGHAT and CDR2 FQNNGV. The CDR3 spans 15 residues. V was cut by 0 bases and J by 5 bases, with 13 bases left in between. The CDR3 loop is CASSLDRWGGTEAFF. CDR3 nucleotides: TGTGCCAGCAGCTTAGATAGATGGGGGGGAACTGAAGCTTTCTTT. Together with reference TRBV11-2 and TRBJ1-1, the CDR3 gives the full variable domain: EAGVAQSPRYKIIEKRQSVAFWCNPISGHATLYWYQQILGQGPKLLIQFQNNGVVDDSQLPKDRFSAERLKGVDSTLKIQPAKLEDSAVYLCASSLDRWGGTEAFFGQGTRLTVV.

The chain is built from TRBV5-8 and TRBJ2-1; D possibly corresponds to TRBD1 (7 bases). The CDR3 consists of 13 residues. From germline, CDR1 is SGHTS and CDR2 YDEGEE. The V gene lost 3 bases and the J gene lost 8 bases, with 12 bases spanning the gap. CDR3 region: CASSSQGDYEQFF. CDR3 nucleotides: TGTGCCAGCAGCTCGCAGGGGGACTATGAGCAGTTCTTC.

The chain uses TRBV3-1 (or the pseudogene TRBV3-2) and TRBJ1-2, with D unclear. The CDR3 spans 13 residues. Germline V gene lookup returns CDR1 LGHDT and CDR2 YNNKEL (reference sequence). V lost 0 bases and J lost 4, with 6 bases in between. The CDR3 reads CASSQDGLYGYTF. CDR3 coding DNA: TGTGCCAGCAGCCAAGACGGTCTCTATGGCTACACCTTC.

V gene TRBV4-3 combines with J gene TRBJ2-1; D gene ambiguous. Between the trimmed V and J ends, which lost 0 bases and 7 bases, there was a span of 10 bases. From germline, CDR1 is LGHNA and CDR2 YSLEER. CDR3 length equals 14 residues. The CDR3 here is CASSQEGVPNEQFF. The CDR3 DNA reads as TGCGCCAGCAGCCAAGAAGGCGTCCCGAATGAGCAGTTCTTC.

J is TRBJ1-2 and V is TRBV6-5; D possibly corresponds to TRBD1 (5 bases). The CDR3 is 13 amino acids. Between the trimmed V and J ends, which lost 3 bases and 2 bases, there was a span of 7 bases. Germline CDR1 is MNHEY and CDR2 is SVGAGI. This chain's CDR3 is CASSYKGNYGYTF. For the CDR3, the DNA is TGTGCCAGCAGTTATAAGGGGAACTATGGCTACACCTTC.

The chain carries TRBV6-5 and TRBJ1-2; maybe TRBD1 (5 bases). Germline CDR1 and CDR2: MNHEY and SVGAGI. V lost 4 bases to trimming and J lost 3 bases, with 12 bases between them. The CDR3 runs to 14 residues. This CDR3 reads CASSFQTQDYGYTF. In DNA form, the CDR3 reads TGTGCCAGCAGTTTCCAAACACAGGACTATGGCTACACCTTC.

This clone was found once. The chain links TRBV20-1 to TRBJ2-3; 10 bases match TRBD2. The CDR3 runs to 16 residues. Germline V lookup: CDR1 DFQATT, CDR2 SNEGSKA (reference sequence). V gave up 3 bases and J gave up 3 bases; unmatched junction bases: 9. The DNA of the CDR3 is TGCAGTGCTAGTCGTCTAGCGGGGGCCCTTACAGATACGCAGTATTTT. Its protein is CSASRLAGALTDTQYF.

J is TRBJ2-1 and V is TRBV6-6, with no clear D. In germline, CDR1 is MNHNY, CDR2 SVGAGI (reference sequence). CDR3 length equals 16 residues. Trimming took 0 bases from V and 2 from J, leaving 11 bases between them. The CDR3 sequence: CASSYSSWQPYNEQFF. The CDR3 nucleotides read TGTGCCAGCAGTTACTCGAGTTGGCAGCCCTACAATGAGCAGTTCTTC.

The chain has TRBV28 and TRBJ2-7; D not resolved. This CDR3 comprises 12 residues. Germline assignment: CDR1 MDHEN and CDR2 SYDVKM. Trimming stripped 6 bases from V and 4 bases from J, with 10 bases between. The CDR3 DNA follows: TGTGCCAGCAGCACCCCCCAATACGAGCAGTACTTC. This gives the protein CASSTPQYEQYF.

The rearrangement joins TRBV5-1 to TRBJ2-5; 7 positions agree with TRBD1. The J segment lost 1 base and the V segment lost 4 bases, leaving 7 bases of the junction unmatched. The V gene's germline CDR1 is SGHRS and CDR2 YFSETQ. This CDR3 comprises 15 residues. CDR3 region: CASSDSYRGQETQYF. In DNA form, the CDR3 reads TGCGCCAGCAGCGACTCCTACAGGGGCCAAGAGACCCAGTACTTC.